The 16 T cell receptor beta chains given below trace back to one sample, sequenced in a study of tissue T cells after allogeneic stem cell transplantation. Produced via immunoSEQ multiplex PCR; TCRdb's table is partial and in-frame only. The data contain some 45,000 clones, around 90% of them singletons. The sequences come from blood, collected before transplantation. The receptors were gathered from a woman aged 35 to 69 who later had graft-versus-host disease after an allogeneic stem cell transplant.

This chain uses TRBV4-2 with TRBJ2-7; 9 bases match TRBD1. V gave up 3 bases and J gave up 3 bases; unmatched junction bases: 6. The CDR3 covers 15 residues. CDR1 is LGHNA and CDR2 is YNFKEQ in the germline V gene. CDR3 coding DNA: TGTGCCAGCAGCCACCCGGGACAGGGTGTCTACGAGCAGTACTTC. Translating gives CASSHPGQGVYEQYF.

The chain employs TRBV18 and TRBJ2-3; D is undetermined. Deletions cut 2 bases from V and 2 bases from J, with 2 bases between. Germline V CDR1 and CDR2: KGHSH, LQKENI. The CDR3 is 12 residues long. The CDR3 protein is CASSPDTDTQYF. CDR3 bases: TGTGCCAGCTCACCAGACACAGATACGCAGTATTTT.

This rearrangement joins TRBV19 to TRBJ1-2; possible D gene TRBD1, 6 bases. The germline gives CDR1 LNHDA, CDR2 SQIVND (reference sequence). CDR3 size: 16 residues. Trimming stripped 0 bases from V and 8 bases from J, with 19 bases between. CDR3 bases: TGTGCCAGTAGTATAGAAGGCCGCGGACAGCGGGGAGGCTACACCTTC. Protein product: CASSIEGRGQRGGYTF.

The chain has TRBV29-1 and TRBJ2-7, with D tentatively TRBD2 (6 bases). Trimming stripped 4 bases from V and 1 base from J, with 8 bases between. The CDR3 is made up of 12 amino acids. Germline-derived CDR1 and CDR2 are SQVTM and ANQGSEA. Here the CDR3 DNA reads TGCAGCGTTGGGCGGGGTTCCTACGAGCAGTACTTC. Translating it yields CSVGRGSYEQYF.

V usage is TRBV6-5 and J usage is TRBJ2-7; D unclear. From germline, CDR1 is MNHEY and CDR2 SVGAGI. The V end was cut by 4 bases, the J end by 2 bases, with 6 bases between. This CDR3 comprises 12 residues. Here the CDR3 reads CASSSTTYEQYF. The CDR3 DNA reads TGTGCCAGCAGTTCTACGACCTACGAGCAGTACTTC.

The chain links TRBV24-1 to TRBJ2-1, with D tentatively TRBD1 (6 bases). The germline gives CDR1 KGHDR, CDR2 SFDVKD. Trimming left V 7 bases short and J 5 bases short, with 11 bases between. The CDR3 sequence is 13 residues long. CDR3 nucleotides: TGTGCCACCAGCCGGGACAATAACAATGAGCAGTTCTTC. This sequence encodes CATSRDNNNEQFF.

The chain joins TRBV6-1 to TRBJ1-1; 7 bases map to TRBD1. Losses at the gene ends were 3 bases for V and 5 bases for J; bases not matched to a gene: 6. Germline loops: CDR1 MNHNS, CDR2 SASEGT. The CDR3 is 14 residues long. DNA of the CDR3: TGTGCCAGCAGTGAGTGGCAGGGGGAGACTGAAGCTTTCTTT. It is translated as CASSEWQGETEAFF.

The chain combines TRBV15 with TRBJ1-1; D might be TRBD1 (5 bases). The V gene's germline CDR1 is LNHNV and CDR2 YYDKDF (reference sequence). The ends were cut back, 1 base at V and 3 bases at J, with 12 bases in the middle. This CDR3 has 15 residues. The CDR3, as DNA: TGTGCCACCAGCAGAGCGACAGTCTTACACACTGAAGCTTTCTTT. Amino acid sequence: CATSRATVLHTEAFF. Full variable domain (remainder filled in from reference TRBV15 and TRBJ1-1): DAMVIQNPRYQVTQFGKPVTLSCSQTLNHNVMYWYQQKSSQAPKLLFHYYDKDFNNEADTPDNFQSRRPNTSFCFLDIRSPGLGDTAMYLCATSRATVLHTEAFFGQGTRLTVV.

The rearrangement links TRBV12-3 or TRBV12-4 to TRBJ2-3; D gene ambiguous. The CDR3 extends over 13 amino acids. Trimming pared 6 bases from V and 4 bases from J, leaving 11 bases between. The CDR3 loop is CASREVGADTQYF. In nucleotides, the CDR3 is TGTGCCAGCAGAGAGGTTGGGGCAGATACGCAGTATTTT.

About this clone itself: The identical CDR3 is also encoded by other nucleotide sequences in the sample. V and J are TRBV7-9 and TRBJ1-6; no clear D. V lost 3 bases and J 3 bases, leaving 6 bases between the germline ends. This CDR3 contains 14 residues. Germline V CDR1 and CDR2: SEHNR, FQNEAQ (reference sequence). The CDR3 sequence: CASSLGNYNSPLHF. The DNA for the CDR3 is TGTGCCAGCAGCTTGGGCAACTATAATTCACCCCTCCACTTT.

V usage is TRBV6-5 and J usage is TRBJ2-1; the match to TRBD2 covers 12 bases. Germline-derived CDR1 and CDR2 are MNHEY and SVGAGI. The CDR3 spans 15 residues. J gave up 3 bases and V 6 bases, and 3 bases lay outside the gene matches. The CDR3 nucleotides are TGTGCCAGCAGGACTAGCGGGAGCCACTACAATGAGCAGTTCTTC. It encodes CASRTSGSHYNEQFF.

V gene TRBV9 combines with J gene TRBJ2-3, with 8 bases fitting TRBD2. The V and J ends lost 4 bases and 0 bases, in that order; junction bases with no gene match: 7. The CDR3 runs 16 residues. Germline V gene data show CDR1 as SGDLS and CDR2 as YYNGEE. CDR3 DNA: TGTGCCAGCAGCTTCCGGGGGGGCGGTAGCACAGATACGCAGTATTTT. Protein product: CASSFRGGGSTDTQYF.

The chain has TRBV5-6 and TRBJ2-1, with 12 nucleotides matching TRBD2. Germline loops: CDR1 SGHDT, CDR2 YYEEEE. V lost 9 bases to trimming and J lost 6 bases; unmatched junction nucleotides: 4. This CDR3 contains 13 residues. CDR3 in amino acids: CATRLAGVNEQFF. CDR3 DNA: TGTGCCACCCGACTAGCGGGAGTCAATGAGCAGTTCTTC.

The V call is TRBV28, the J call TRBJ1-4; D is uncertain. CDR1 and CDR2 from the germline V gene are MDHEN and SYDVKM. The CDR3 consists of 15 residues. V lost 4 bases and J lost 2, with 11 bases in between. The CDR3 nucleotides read TGTGCCAGCAGTTCCCCCTCGGGTACTAATGAAAAACTGTTTTTT. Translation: CASSSPSGTNEKLFF.

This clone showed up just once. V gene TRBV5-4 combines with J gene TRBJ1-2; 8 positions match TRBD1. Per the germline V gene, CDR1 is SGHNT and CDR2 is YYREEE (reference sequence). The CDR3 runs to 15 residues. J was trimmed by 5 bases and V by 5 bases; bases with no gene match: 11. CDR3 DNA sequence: TGTGCCAGCAGACACCAACTCACAGGGGGATATGGCTACACCTTC. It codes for CASRHQLTGGYGYTF.

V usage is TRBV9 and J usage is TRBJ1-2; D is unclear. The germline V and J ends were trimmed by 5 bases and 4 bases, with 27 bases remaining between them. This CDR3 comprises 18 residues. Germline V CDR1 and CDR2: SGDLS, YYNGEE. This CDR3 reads CASRNTRGGQARSYGYTF. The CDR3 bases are TGTGCCAGCAGGAACACAAGAGGCGGGCAGGCGAGGAGCTATGGCTACACCTTC.